The 12 T cell receptor beta chains below were found in one sample sequenced in a study of regulatory T cells in long-lasting Graves disease. Noted time point: newly diagnosed GD, antithyroid drugs for less than 3 months. After RNA was extracted from PBMCs, the TCR library was made from it. For TCR beta, libraries came from iRepertoire HTBI primers and Arm-PCR of CDR3 regions. Using its own MiXCR run on the multiplex PCR reads, TCRdb lists one record per CDR3 protein. Of under 450,000 distinct CDR3 sequences in the sample, 10% to 15% were seen once. The same specimen was also included in a second study, on T cells in Graves' hyperthyroidism and ophthalmopathy.

This specimen was peripheral blood mononuclear cells (PBMCs), taken at new diagnosis, from a patient treated with antithyroid drugs. The receptor source for this set is a woman between 18 and 29 years old with Graves disease.

This clonotype came up a few times. The chain is built from TRBV7-9 and TRBJ2-4; tentatively, D is TRBD2 (5 bases). V lost 3 bases and J lost 6, with 9 bases in between. The CDR3 is 13 amino acids. Germline V gene sequence: CDR1 SEHNR, CDR2 FQNEAQ (reference sequence). In DNA, the CDR3 is TGTGCCAGCAGCTTTTCAGAGGGAAACATTCAGTACTTC. This gives the protein CASSFSEGNIQYF.

The sample holds a few counts of this clonotype. The chain uses TRBV4-1 and TRBJ2-2; D gene unclear. Germline assignment: CDR1 MGHRA and CDR2 YSYEKL. The CDR3 is made up of 14 amino acids. V gave up 0 bases and J gave up 2 bases, with 4 bases separating them. CDR3 protein: CASSQDFNTGELFF. The CDR3 DNA reads as TGCGCCAGCAGCCAAGATTTTAACACCGGGGAGCTGTTTTTT.

Turning to this clonotype: A clone one base away is much larger, so this may be a read error. This chain joins TRBV7-2 and TRBJ1-2; possible D gene TRBD1, 6 bases. Germline CDR1 reads SGHTA; CDR2 reads FQGNSA. The CDR3 contains 16 residues. Written as DNA, the CDR3 is TGTGCCAGCATCATTCTACCGACAGGCATCACCTATGGCGACACCTTC. Amino acids: CASIILPTGITYGDTF. Filled out from reference TRBV7-2 and TRBJ1-2, the complete variable domain reads GAGVSQSPSNKVTEKGKDVELRCDPISGHTALYWYRQSLGQGLEFLIYFQGNSAPDKSGLPSDRFSAERTGGSVSTLTIQRTQQEDSAVYLCASIILPTGITYGDTFGSGTRLTVV.

This clonotype turned up a few times. The gene calls are TRBV12-3 or TRBV12-4 and TRBJ2-1, with 8 positions matching TRBD2. This CDR3 has 13 residues. J was trimmed by 7 bases and V by 5 bases; bases with no gene match: 4. CDR3: CASSRGRKNEQFF. CDR3 bases: TGTGCCAGCAGTCGCGGGAGGAAAAATGAGCAGTTCTTC.

In this sample, this clonotype turned up many times. The gene calls are TRBV18 and TRBJ2-3; TRBD2 is a possible D gene (6 bases). The germline CDR1 and CDR2 sequences are KGHSH and LQKENI. V lost 2 bases to trimming and J lost 4 bases, with 10 bases between them. The CDR3 has 14 residues. Written as DNA, the CDR3 is TGTGCCAGCTCACCAAGCCCGGGGGCAGATACGCAGTATTTT. Protein: CASSPSPGADTQYF.

This clonotype was seen at least ten times. The chain has TRBV7-2 and TRBJ1-6; D is uncertain. Per germline, CDR1 SGHTA and CDR2 FQGNSA. The CDR3 spans 15 residues. V was shortened by 3 bases and J by 14 bases, with 20 bases between the two germline ends. CDR3 residues: CASSFGQVTRWTLHF. CDR3 bases: TGTGCCAGCAGCTTCGGTCAGGTGACCCGGTGGACCCTCCACTTT.

This clonotype was observed many times. This chain links TRBV7-2 with TRBJ2-7; either TRBD1 or TRBD2 may supply D (5 bases each). Per the germline V gene, CDR1 is SGHTA and CDR2 is FQGNSA. The CDR3 has 16 residues. V lost 2 bases and J lost 3, with 17 bases in between. CDR3: CASSLLGRGTVYEQYF. CDR3 bases: TGTGCCAGCAGCTTACTTGGTCGAGGGACCGTCTACGAGCAGTACTTC. Using reference TRBV7-2 and TRBJ2-7 for the parts outside the CDR3, the full variable domain is GAGVSQSPSNKVTEKGKDVELRCDPISGHTALYWYRQSLGQGLEFLIYFQGNSAPDKSGLPSDRFSAERTGGSVSTLTIQRTQQEDSAVYLCASSLLGRGTVYEQYFGPGTRLTVT.

Ten or more counts support this clonotype. The chain carries TRBV28 and TRBJ2-1; TRBD2 agrees at 13 bases. Germline V lookup: CDR1 MDHEN, CDR2 SYDVKM. This CDR3 has 17 amino acids. J lost 6 bases, V lost 4 bases, and 9 bases had no gene match. Written as DNA, the CDR3 is TGTGCCAGCAGTTCCGTACTAGCGGGAGGGATCATCAATGAGCAGTTCTTC. Its translation is CASSSVLAGGIINEQFF.

The chain is built from TRBV30 and TRBJ2-2, with 9 positions matching TRBD1. Germline V lookup: CDR1 GTSNPN, CDR2 SVGIG (reference sequence). The CDR3 loop spans 13 amino acids. V was clipped by 4 bases and J by 10 bases; unmatched bases: 7. CDR3: CAWKGTGYLELFF. The CDR3 nucleotides are TGTGCCTGGAAAGGGACAGGGTATTTGGAGCTGTTTTTT.

As regards this clonotype: One junction end disagrees with the germline gene, perhaps due to a read error. V and J are TRBV20-1 and TRBJ2-5, with no clear D. The length of the CDR3 is 11 residues. Germline assignment: CDR1 DFQATT and CDR2 SNEGSKA (reference sequence). The CDR3 bases are TGCAGTGCTAAGGACCACGAGACCCAGTACTTC. Encoded protein: CSAKDHETQYF.

This clonotype was observed at least ten times. V is TRBV12-3 or TRBV12-4 and J is TRBJ2-3; either TRBD1 or TRBD2 may supply D (5 bases each). The V and J ends lost 7 bases and 1 base respectively, with 12 bases between them. The CDR3 is 14 residues long. Written as DNA, the CDR3 is TGTGCCAGCACCACCTTGGGGGGCACAGATACGCAGTATTTT. The encoded protein is CASTTLGGTDTQYF.

The table lists this clonotype with many counts. The chain is built from TRBV12-3 or TRBV12-4 and TRBJ2-1; 8 nucleotides agree with TRBD2. Germline trimming cut 5 bases from V and 2 bases from J; bases unmatched to any gene: 5. CDR3 length: 15 amino acids. The CDR3 nucleotides read TGTGCCAGCAGTCGAAGCGGGGGACCCTACAATGAGCAGTTCTTC. Residues: CASSRSGGPYNEQFF.